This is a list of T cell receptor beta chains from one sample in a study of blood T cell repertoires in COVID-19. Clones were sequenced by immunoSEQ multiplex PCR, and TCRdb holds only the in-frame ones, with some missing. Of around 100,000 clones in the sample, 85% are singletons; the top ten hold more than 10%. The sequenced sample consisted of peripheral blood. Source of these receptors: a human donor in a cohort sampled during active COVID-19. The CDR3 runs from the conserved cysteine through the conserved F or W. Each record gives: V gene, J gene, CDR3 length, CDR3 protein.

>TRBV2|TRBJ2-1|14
CASSLRRDYNEQFF
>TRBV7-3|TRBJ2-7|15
CASSPGTGIFYEQYF
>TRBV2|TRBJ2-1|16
CASRKLTSGGANEQFF
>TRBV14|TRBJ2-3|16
CASSRTTSGGEIPQYF
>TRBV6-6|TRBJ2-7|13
CASAAGSSYEQYF
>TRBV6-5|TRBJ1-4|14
CASIRTGSNEKLFF
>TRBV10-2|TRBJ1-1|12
CASTHGSQEAFF
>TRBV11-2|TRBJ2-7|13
CASSPLSVFEQYF
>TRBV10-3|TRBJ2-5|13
CAIRGDTQETQYF
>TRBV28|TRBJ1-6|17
CASSLGGQGERNSPLHF
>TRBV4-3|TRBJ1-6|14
CASRSQGNNSPLHF
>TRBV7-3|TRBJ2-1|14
CASSYSGGVDEQFF
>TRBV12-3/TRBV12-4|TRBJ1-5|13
CAYVGYSNQPQHF
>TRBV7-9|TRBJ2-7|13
CASSLAGGGEQYF
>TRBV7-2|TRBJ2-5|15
CASSLYSSGDGTQYF
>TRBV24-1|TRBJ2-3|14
CATRSGQISDTQYF
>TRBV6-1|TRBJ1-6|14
CASSDAQGNSPLHF
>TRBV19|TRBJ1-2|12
CASSPEGYGYTF
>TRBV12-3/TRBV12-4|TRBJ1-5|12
CASASGNQPQHF
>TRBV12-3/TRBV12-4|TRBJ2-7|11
CASGGGGEQYF
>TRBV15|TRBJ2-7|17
CATSREYSGGLSYEQYF
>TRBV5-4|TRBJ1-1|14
CASSLRDRRTEAFF
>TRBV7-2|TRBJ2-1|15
CASSSVGQGSNEQFF
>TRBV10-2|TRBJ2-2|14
CASSIQENTGELFF
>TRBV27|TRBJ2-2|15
CASQERGWNTGELFF
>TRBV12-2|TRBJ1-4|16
CASRLSPGSINEKLFF
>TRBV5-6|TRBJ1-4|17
CASSLVGQTPTNEKLFF
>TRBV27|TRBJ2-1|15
CASSLLGRIYNEQFF
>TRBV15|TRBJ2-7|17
CATSREGSGHSYYEQYF
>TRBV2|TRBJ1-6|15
CASSEVRVANSPLHF
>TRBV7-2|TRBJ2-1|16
CASSTLAGAGNNEQFF
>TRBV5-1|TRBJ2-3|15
CASSLYPGATDTQYF
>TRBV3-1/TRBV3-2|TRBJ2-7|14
CASSQVGGGNEQYF
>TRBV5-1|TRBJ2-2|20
CASSSDLAGRLTTNTGELFF
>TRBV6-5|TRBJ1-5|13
CASRGTVNQPQHF
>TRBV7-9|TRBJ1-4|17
CASSLGHSGSGEEKLFF
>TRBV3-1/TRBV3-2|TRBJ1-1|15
CASSRNQGATTEAFF
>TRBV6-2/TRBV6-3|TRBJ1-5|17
CASSVQGAGKSNQPQHF
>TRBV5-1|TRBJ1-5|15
CASSWGQGSNQPQHF
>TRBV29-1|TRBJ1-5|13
CSACMDSNQPQHF
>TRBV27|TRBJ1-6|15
CASSLDSFNNSPLHF
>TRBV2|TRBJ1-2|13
CASMRALNYGYTF
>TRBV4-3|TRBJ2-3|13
CASSQQGSDTQYF
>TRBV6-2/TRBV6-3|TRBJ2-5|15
CASSYSLEIIETQYF
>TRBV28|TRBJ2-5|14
CASSPGGGRAPQYF